The present entry profiles one TCR beta chain with its context. The data were obtained in a study of blood T cell repertoires in COVID-19. Overall study context: Researchers got acute and convalescent COVID-19 samples from the United States, Italy and Spain.

Recovery among Cohort 3 donors was established by two negative PCRs, clearance, or symptom resolution. CDR3 length: 14 amino acids. With 1 base removed from V and 5 bases from J, the gap between germline ends came to 11 bases. Germline V CDR1 and CDR2: SGHVS, FNYEAQ. Here immunoSEQ multiplex PCR was the method, and the copy in TCRdb shows in-frame clones only, minus some. The data show about 250,000 clones, just over 85% seen once. Sequenced sample: PBMCs or T cells enriched from blood (not recorded which). V is TRBV7-6 and J is TRBJ1-1, with D possibly being TRBD1 (5 bases). This TCR was recovered from a man aged 35 to 55 who had recovered from COVID-19. CDR3 DNA: TGTGCCAGCAGCTTAGGTAGGGGTGAGACTGAAGCTTTCTTT. Its protein is CASSLGRGETEAFF.